Below, one T cell receptor (beta chain) is given with its context. This record comes from a study of response to subunit inactivated influenza vaccine. This CDR3 spans 19 amino acids. Trimming cost V 4 bases and J 4 bases; bases outside gene matches: 20. Via MiXCR, TCRdb re-called the RT-PCR reads, giving one row per CDR3 protein. The sample contains 500,000 or so distinct CDR3 sequences, 16% of which appear only once. Sample: CD4+ T cells sorted from PBMCs, taken 23 months after vaccination. This sequence joins TRBV23-1 and TRBJ2-3; 7 bases agree with TRBD1. TRBV23-1 is sorted into the ORF group, with uncertain function. The receptor was derived from a man aged 50 to 75 who received an inactivated influenza vaccine. CDR3 residues: CASSPKPYRGKQRADTQYF. In nucleotides, the CDR3 is TGCGCCAGCAGTCCGAAGCCTTACAGGGGAAAGCAGAGAGCAGATACGCAGTATTTT.